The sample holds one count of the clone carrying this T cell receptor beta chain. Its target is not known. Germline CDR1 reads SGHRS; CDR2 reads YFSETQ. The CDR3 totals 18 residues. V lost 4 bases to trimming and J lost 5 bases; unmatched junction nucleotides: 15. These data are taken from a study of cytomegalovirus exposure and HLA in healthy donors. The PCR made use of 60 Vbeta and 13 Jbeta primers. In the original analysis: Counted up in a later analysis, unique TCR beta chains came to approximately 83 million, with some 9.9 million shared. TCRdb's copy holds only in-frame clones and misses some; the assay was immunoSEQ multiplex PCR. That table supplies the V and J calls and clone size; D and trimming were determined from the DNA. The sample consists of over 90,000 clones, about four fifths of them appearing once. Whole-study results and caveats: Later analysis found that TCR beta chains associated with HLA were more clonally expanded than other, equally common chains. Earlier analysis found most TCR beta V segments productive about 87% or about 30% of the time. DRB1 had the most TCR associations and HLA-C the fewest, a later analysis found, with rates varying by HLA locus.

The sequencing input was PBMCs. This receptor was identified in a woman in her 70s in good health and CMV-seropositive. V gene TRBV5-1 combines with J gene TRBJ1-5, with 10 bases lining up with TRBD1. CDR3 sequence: CASSPVPGQGREDQPQHF. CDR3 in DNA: TGCGCCAGCAGCCCAGTCCCGGGACAGGGGCGGGAGGATCAGCCCCAGCATTTT. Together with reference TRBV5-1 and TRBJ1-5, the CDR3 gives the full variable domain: KAGVTQTPRYLIKTRGQQVTLSCSPISGHRSVSWYQQTPGQGLQFLFEYFSETQRNKGNFPGRFSGRQFSNSRSEMNVSTLELGDSALYLCASSPVPGQGREDQPQHFGDGTRLSIL.